A single T cell receptor (beta chain) is shown here with its context. The protocol was immunoSEQ multiplex PCR, while the TCRdb copy is restricted to in-frame clones and leaves out a portion. The sample has under 1,100,000 clones, about 75% seen once; the top ten hold around 1.5%. Trimming took 6 bases from V and 2 from J, leaving 14 bases between them. This CDR3 has 14 amino acids. CDR1 and CDR2 from the germline V gene are MNHEY and SVGAGI. The sample is drawn from a study of shared clonotypes between healthy human individuals. Sequences were obtained from memory CD4+ T cells sorted from blood. Subset described: CD45RA-negative fraction. The chain carries TRBV6-5 and TRBJ2-7, with D maybe TRBD2 (6 bases). The sequence derives from a man aged 18 to 29 in good health. The CDR3 coding sequence is TGTGCCAGCAGACTCCGGGACTTAACCTACGAGCAGTACTTC. Protein product: CASRLRDLTYEQYF.